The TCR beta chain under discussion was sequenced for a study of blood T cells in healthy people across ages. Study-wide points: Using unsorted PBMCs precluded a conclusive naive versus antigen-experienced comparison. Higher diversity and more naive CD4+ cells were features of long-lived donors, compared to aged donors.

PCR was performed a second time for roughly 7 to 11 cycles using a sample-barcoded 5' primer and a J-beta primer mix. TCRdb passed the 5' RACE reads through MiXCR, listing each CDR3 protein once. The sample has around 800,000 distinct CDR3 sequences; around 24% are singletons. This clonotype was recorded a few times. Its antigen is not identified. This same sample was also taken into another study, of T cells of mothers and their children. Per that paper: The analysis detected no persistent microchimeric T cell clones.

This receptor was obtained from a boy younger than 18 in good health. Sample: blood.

The CDR3 spells CASSQGWLSIYEQYF. The CDR3 DNA is TGTGCCAGCAGCCAGGGGTGGCTAAGTATCTACGAGCAGTACTTC. The chain employs TRBV4-2 and TRBJ2-7; no definite D call. Germline CDR1 is LGHNA and CDR2 is YNFKEQ. V was cut by 3 bases and J by 3 bases, with 15 bases left in between. The CDR3 runs to 15 residues.